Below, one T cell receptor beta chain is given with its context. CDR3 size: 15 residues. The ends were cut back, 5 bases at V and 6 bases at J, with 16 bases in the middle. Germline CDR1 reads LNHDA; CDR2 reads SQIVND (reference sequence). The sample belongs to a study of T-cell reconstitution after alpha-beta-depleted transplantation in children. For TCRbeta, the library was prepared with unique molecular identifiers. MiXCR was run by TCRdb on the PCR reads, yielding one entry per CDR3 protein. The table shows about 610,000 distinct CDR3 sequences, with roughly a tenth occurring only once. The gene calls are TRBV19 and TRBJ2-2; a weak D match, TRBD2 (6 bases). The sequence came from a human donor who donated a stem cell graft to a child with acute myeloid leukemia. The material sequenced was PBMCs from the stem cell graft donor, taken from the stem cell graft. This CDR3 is CASSASGVGAGELFF. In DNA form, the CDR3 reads TGTGCCAGTAGTGCGTCGGGAGTGGGAGCCGGGGAGCTGTTTTTT.